This T cell receptor beta chain appears in the sequencing data of a study of CD8 T cells in ankylosing spondylitis. Study conclusions and caveats: In ankylosing spondylitis patients, matched synovial fluid reportedly showed significant enrichment of disease-linked clones. Existing reports had already noted some motif variants in reactive arthritis synovial fluid and blood.

With molecular barcodes, quantitative 5'-RACE was used to make the TCR beta libraries. TCRdb recomputed calls from the 5' RACE reads with MiXCR, one row per CDR3 protein. The table records some 270,000 distinct CDR3 sequences, roughly 32% of them present only once. CDR1 is MRHNA, CDR2 SNTAGT, per germline. The V gene end was trimmed by 6 bases and the J gene end by 6 bases; junction bases not matched to a gene: 8. The CDR3 sequence is 15 residues long. In regard to this clonotype: The antigen is undetermined.

This TCR was sampled from a male donor with ankylosing spondylitis or in good health (not recorded which). The V gene is TRBV6-4, the J gene TRBJ1-6, with TRBD1 matching 7 bases. Sequenced material: blood, either unsorted or a sorted T cell fraction (not recorded which). CDR3 loop: CASRGQRGGNSPLHF. For the CDR3, the DNA is TGTGCCAGCAGGGGACAGAGAGGGGGTAATTCACCCCTCCACTTT.